The clone carrying this T cell receptor (beta chain) was counted a few times. Germline CDR1 SGHTA, CDR2 FQGTGA. Trimming removed 0 bases from V and 3 bases from J, with 6 bases in between. CDR3 length: 14 residues. This sample was taken from a study of cytomegalovirus exposure and HLA in healthy donors. PCR employed 60 Vbeta and 13 Jbeta primers. Assay: immunoSEQ multiplex PCR; the TCRdb copy retains only in-frame clones and omits some. The sample yields around 220,000 clones, more than 65% seen once. Source material: PBMCs. This rearrangement joins TRBV7-3 to TRBJ2-1; tentatively, D is TRBD2 (6 bases). This receptor was taken from a woman under 40 in good health and CMV-seronegative. The CDR3 DNA is TGTGCCAGCAGCTTAACGGGGGGCTACAATGAGCAGTTCTTC. This gives the protein CASSLTGGYNEQFF.